This TCR beta chain was identified in a study of T cells after posttransplantation cyclophosphamide. General study points: After PTCy, TRB diversity resembled that of CNI/methotrexate controls.

This clone was found many times. What it binds is unknown. Trimming shortened V by 11 bases and J by 2 bases, and 21 bases separated the two germline ends. The length of the CDR3 is 15 residues. Germline CDR1 MNHNS, CDR2 SASEGT. Using immunoSEQ multiplex PCR, the repertoire was profiled, and TCRdb retains in-frame clones only, with some absent. The sample shows more than 20,000 clones, none of them appearing just once. The chain couples TRBV6-1 to TRBJ1-2; TRBD1 is a possible D gene (5 bases). This TCR was recovered from a man aged 50 or older in good health, CMV-negative, and a related stem cell transplant donor. Sequencing was performed on PBMCs. The CDR3, as DNA: TGTGCCGGCCAACATCGACAGCAAGAAAACTATGGCTACACCTTC. This gives the protein CAGQHRQQENYGYTF.